The TCR beta chain described here comes from a study of control samples from healthy donors and cancer patients. CDR3 length equals 16 residues. CDR1 and CDR2 from the germline V gene are MDHEN and SYDVKM. V lost 2 bases, J lost 0 bases, and 11 bases lay in between. Data came from immunoSEQ multiplex PCR; TCRdb stores just in-frame clones and leaves some out. Of about 55,000 clones listed, around 97% are singletons. The V gene is TRBV28, the J gene TRBJ1-5, with D hard to call. Input material: blood. The receptor was derived from a woman in her 30s in good health. This CDR3 reads CASSLRRSNSNQPQHF. The CDR3 DNA reads as TGTGCCAGCAGTTTAAGACGCAGTAATAGCAATCAGCCCCAGCATTTT.